This TCR beta chain stems from a study of OX40 agonist ivuxolimab in advanced cancers. Looking at the study overall: Ivuxolimab, an agonist antibody against OX40 (CD134), was given to patients.

In the case of this clone: Its target is unknown.

The timepoints at which blood was sampled were baseline, cycle 4 day 1, and cycle 7 day 1. Method: immunoSEQ multiplex PCR; TCRdb's copy keeps in-frame clones and lacks some. The sample lists around 56,000 clones, under 90% occurring once. Germline V gene data show CDR1 as SEHNR and CDR2 as FQNEAQ (reference sequence). This CDR3 comprises 16 residues. After removal of 5 bases from V and 1 base from J, the junction contained 8 bases not matched to a gene. Regarding the study as a whole: Relative to CD4+ cells, CD8+ T cells on average had more expanded clones. What antigens the expanded peripheral T cells recognized was never established.

Sequences were derived from CD4+ or CD8+ T cells sorted from blood, sampled in a trial of the OX40 agonist ivuxolimab. This clonotype originated in an adult with an advanced solid tumor such as melanoma, head and neck, liver or kidney cancer. The chain couples TRBV7-9 to TRBJ2-5; 9 bases are a match to TRBD2. This chain's CDR3 is CASSLQGRGGQETQYF. CDR3 sequence (DNA): TGTGCCAGCAGCCTCCAGGGGCGGGGGGGCCAAGAGACCCAGTACTTC.